This T cell receptor beta chain was found in a study of blood T cell repertoires in COVID-19. Turning to the study itself: PBMCs, B-cell-depleted T cells, or T cells were the source of the cDNA or gDNA that made up the material.

Participant reports of clinical history set cohort assignment. Original analysis: By means of reference gene primer amplification, nucleated cell counts were estimated. Data came from immunoSEQ multiplex PCR; TCRdb stores just in-frame clones and leaves some out. The DNA gave D and trimming, while V, J and clone size come from that table. The sample lists about 400,000 clones, roughly 89% occurring once. The CDR3 runs to 17 residues. With 0 bases removed from V and 0 bases from J, the gap between germline ends came to 13 bases. CDR1 KGHSH and CDR2 LQKENI come from the germline V gene. The sequencing sample was made of PBMCs or T cells enriched from blood (not recorded which). The sequence was collected from a young woman who had recovered from COVID-19. The rearrangement uses TRBV18 and TRBJ2-3; a possible D gene is TRBD2 (5 bases). The CDR3 nucleotides are TGTGCCAGCTCACCACCCTCCTTAGCGCTAAGCACAGATACGCAGTATTTT. This gives the protein CASSPPSLALSTDTQYF.